This T cell receptor (beta chain) was recovered during a study of cytomegalovirus exposure and HLA in healthy donors. Study background: An early release of data contained approximately 80 million unique TCRs, which came from HLA-typed donors.

13 Jbeta primers and 60 Vbeta primers were used for the PCR. Only in-frame clones appear in the TCRdb table, and some are missing; sequencing was by immunoSEQ multiplex PCR. Counted here are around 160,000 clones, approximately 70% occurring once; the ten biggest clones make up 4.7%. A word on this clone: As yet, its antigen is unknown.

V lost 6 bases to trimming and J lost 3 bases, with 15 bases between them. CDR1 is MDHEN, CDR2 SYDVKM, per germline. The CDR3 spans 15 residues. General study points: What was likely a sequencing artifact was a cluster of highly shared sequence variants. At a 0.05 false discovery rate, a later analysis found some 17,000 TCR beta sequences to be associated with HLA alleles. Productive rates of about 90% or about 30% were seen for most TCR beta V segments in an earlier analysis.

Sequencing was carried out using PBMCs. The sequence was obtained from a man younger than 35 in good health and CMV-seropositive. The chain is built from TRBV28 and TRBJ1-5; D perhaps matches TRBD1 (5 bases). Here the CDR3 reads CASSQLTGNNQPQHF. CDR3 bases: TGTGCCAGCAGCCAGCTCACAGGAAACAATCAGCCCCAGCATTTT.